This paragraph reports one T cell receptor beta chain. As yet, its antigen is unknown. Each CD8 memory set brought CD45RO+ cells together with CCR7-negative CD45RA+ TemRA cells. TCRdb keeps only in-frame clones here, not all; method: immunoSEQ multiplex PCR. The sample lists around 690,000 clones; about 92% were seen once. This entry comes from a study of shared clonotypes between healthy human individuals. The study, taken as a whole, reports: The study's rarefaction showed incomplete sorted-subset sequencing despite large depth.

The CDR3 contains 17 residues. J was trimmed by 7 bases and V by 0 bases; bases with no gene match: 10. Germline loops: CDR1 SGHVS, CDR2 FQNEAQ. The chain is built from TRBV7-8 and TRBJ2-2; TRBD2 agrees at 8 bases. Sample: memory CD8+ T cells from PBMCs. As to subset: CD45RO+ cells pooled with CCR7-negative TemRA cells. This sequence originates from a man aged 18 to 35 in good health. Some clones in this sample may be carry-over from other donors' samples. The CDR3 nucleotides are TGTGCCAGCAGCTTAGCTCTAGCGGGTCAAGGGGACGGGGAGCTGTTTTTT. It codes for CASSLALAGQGDGELFF. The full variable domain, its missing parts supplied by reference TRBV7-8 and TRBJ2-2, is GAGVSQSPRYKVAKRGQDVALRCDPISGHVSLFWYQQALGQGPEFLTYFQNEAQLDKSGLPSDRFFAERPEGSVSTLKIQRTQQEDSAVYLCASSLALAGQGDGELFFGEGSRLTVL.